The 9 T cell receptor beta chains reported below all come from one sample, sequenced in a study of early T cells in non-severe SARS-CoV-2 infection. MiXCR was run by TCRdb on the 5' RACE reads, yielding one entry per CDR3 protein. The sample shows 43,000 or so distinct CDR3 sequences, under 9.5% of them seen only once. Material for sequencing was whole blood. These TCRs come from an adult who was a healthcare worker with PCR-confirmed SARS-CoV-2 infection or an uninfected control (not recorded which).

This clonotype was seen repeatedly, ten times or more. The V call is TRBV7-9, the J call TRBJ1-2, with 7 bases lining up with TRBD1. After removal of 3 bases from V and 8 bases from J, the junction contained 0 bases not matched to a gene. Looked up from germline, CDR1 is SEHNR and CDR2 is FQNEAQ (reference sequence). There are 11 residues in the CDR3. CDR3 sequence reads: CASSLDRGYTF. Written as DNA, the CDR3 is TGTGCCAGCAGCTTGGACAGGGGCTACACCTTC.

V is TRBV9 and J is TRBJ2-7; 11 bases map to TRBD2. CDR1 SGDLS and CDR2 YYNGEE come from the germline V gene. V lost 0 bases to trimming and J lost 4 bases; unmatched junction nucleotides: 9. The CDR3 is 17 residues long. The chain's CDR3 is CASSVATSGGPGYEQYF. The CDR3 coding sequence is TGTGCCAGCAGCGTAGCCACTAGCGGGGGCCCGGGATACGAGCAGTACTTC. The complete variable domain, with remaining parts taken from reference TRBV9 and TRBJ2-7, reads DSGVTQTPKHLITATGQRVTLRCSPRSGDLSVYWYQQSLDQGLQFLIQYYNGEERAKGNILERFSAQQFPDLHSELNLSSLELGDSALYFCASSVATSGGPGYEQYFGPGTRLTVT.

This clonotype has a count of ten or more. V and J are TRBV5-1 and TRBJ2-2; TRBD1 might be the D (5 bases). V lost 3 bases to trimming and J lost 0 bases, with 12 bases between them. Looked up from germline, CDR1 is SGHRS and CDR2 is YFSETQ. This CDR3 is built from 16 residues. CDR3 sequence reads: CASSWGYAPNTGELFF. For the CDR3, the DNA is TGCGCCAGCAGCTGGGGCTATGCTCCGAACACCGGGGAGCTGTTTTTT.

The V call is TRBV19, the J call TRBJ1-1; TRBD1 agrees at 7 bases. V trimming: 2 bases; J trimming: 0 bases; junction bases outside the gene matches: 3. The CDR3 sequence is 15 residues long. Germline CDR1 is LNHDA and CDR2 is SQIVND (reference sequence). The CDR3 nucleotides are TGTGCCAGTAGTATATACCAGGGGGTGAACACTGAAGCTTTCTTT. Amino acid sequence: CASSIYQGVNTEAFF.

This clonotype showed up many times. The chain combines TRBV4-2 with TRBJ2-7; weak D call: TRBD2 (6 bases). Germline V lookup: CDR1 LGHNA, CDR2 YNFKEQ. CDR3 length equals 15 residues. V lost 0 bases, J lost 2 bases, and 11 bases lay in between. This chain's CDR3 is CASSQEGGRAYEQYF. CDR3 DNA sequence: TGTGCCAGCAGCCAAGAGGGAGGAAGAGCCTACGAGCAGTACTTC.

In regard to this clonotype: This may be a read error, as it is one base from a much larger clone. Written as DNA, the CDR3 is TGTGCCATCAGTTCCCGGGGGGTCACAGATACGCAGTATTTT. Protein product: CAISSRGVTDTQYF. The chain uses TRBV12-3 or TRBV12-4 and TRBJ2-3; 7 positions agree with TRBD2. CDR3 length: 14 residues.

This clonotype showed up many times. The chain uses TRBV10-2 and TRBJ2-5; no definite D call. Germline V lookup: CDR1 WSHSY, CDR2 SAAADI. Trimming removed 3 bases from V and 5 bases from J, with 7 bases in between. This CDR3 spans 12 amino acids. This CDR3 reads CASSDSPETQYF. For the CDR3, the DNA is TGCGCCAGCAGTGATTCCCCGGAGACCCAGTACTTC.

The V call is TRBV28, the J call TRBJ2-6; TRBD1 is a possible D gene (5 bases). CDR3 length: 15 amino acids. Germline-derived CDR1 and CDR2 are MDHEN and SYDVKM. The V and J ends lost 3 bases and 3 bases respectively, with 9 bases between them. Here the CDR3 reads CASSLGRVGANVLTF. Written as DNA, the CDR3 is TGTGCCAGCAGTTTGGGCAGGGTTGGGGCCAACGTCCTGACTTTC. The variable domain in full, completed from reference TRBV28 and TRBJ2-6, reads DVKVTQSSRYLVKRTGEKVFLECVQDMDHENMFWYRQDPGLGLRLIYFSYDVKMKEKGDIPEGYSVSREKKERFSLILESASTNQTSMYLCASSLGRVGANVLTFGAGSRLTVL.

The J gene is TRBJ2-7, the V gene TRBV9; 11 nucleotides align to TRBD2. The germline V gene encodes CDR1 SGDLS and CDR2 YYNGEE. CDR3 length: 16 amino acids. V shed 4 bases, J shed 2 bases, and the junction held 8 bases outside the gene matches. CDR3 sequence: CASSPRRLAGPYEQYF. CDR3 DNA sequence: TGTGCCAGCAGCCCCCGGAGACTAGCGGGGCCCTACGAGCAGTACTTC.